This TCR beta chain was documented in a study of blood T cell repertoires in COVID-19. Study details: PBMCs, B-cell-depleted T cells, or T cells provided the cDNA or gDNA that made up the material.

Per the original data handling: Amplification of reference gene primers provided the estimated nucleated cell counts. Some clones are missing from TCRdb's copy, which holds only in-frame ones; the method was immunoSEQ multiplex PCR. The DNA gave D and trimming, while V, J and clone size come from that table. The table lists under 30,000 clones, roughly 88% of them singletons. V gave up 0 bases and J gave up 5 bases; unmatched junction bases: 11. The CDR3 has 17 residues. The germline V gene encodes CDR1 SGHVS and CDR2 FQNEAQ. This clonotype originated in a woman of 80 years or more with active or convalescent COVID-19. V and J are TRBV7-8 and TRBJ2-3; 7 bases line up with TRBD2. Sequenced input: peripheral blood. The CDR3 reads CASSLAGSGWIQDTQYF. The CDR3 region has the DNA TGTGCCAGCAGCTTAGCGGGTAGCGGGTGGATACAAGATACGCAGTATTTT.